The 7 T cell receptor beta chains reported below all come from one sample, sequenced in a study of cytomegalovirus exposure and HLA in healthy donors. The PCR was carried out with 60 Vbeta primers and 13 Jbeta primers. Measured with immunoSEQ multiplex PCR; TCRdb has only the in-frame clones, and not every one. The sample carries 40,000 or so clones, 50% to 75% recorded once. The sample consisted of PBMCs. These receptor sequences come from a human donor in good health.

The CDR3 loop reads CASSLQQGSGYTF. DNA of the CDR3: TGCGCCAGCAGCTTGCAGCAGGGCTCTGGCTACACCTTC. V gene TRBV5-1 combines with J gene TRBJ1-2; maybe TRBD1 (5 bases). The CDR3 extends over 13 amino acids. The V end lost 1 base, the J end lost 7 bases, and 11 bases lay between the germline ends. Germline CDR1 and CDR2: SGHRS and YFSETQ.

A few counts support this clone. This chain links TRBV28 with TRBJ2-7; weak D call: TRBD2 (5 bases). V lost 1 base to trimming and J lost 0 bases, with 19 bases between them. This CDR3 is 18 amino acids long. Germline V gene data show CDR1 as MDHEN and CDR2 as SYDVKM. For the CDR3, the DNA is TGTGCCAGCAGTTTATCCCGGCCCCCACTAGTCTACTCCTACGAGCAGTACTTC. Amino acid sequence: CASSLSRPPLVYSYEQYF.

V gene TRBV5-6 combines with J gene TRBJ2-6, with D unclear. Germline V gene lookup returns CDR1 SGHDT and CDR2 YYEEEE. The CDR3 is 16 amino acids. Trimming removed 0 bases from V and 1 base from J, with 8 bases in between. The CDR3 protein is CASSLAPGSGANVLTF. The CDR3 DNA reads as TGTGCCAGCAGCTTGGCTCCCGGTTCTGGGGCCAACGTCCTGACTTTC.

This clone has just one count. This chain links TRBV28 with TRBJ1-5, with 10 positions matching TRBD1. V was clipped by 7 bases and J by 3 bases; unmatched bases: 6. Germline V gives CDR1 MDHEN, CDR2 SYDVKM. The CDR3 loop spans 15 amino acids. In DNA form, the CDR3 reads TGTGCCAGCAAACGACAGGGGGCCACCAATCAGCCCCAGCATTTT. Protein sequence: CASKRQGATNQPQHF.

This chain connects TRBV4-3 to TRBJ1-2; 10 bases are shared with TRBD1. V shed 4 bases, J shed 4 bases, and the junction held 6 bases outside the gene matches. Germline-derived CDR1 and CDR2 are LGHNA and YSLEER. This CDR3 is built from 15 residues. The CDR3: CASSPGQGSSYGYTF. CDR3 in DNA: TGCGCCAGCAGCCCGGGACAGGGGAGCTCCTATGGCTACACCTTC.

This chain joins TRBV5-4 and TRBJ2-1; a weak D match, TRBD2 (7 bases). V shed 2 bases and J shed 1 base, with 16 bases lying between them. The CDR3 is 17 amino acids. The germline V gene encodes CDR1 SGHNT and CDR2 YYREEE (reference sequence). The CDR3 DNA sequence: TGTGCCAGCAGCTTATGGCGGGGGCTTCCTTCCTACAATGAGCAGTTCTTC. Its translation is CASSLWRGLPSYNEQFF.

V gene TRBV4-3 combines with J gene TRBJ2-1, with D possibly TRBD2 on 6 matching bases. This CDR3 contains 16 residues. The germline V gene encodes CDR1 LGHNA and CDR2 YSLEER. Between the trimmed V and J ends, which lost 3 bases and 6 bases, there was a span of 18 bases. CDR3 nucleotides: TGCGCCAGCAGCCAGGGAGGAGTGCGAAGTCTCAATGAGCAGTTCTTC. Amino acids: CASSQGGVRSLNEQFF.